This T cell receptor beta chain was observed in a study of molecular identifiers for immune sequencing clone quantification. Via MiXCR, TCRdb re-called the PCR reads, giving one row per CDR3 protein. The sample holds about half a million distinct CDR3 sequences, roughly 26% seen once. This clonotype was seen many times. The CDR3 runs 14 residues. Germline loops: CDR1 SGHNT, CDR2 YYREEE (reference sequence). Trimming removed 4 bases from V and 0 bases from J; junction bases left unmatched: 4. The chain carries TRBV5-4 and TRBJ2-7; 7 bases are a match to TRBD2. Sequenced material: naive CD8+ T cells from blood, with Jurkat cell RNA spiked in. Documented subset: FACS-sorted CD8+CD4-CCR7+CD45RA+ naive T cells. The sequence came from a human donor in good health. Some libraries in this study had Jurkat cell RNA spiked in. The CDR3 DNA follows: TGTGCCAGCAGCCCGGGAGGAGTCTCCTACGAGCAGTACTTC. It translates to CASSPGGVSYEQYF.